Each of the 32 T cell receptor beta chains below was sequenced from the same sample in a study of sequential checkpoint blockade in melanoma. Treatment in this sample: randomized to nivolumab then ipilimumab (arm A) or the reverse (arm B). Using immunoSEQ multiplex PCR, the repertoire was profiled, and TCRdb retains in-frame clones only, with some absent. The sample lists roughly 8,400 clones; roughly 60% were seen once. Sequences were derived from CD8+ T cells sorted from blood (inferred from file names), sampled from a patient given nivolumab and ipilimumab in sequence. The receptors come from a human patient with melanoma. Some clones in this sample may be carry-over from other donors' samples.

Turning to this clone: The junction and the germline gene differ at one end; a read error may be behind it. V is TRBV10-2 and J is TRBJ2-7; TRBD2 agrees at 8 bases. In germline, CDR1 is WSHSY, CDR2 SAAADI. This CDR3 spans 14 amino acids. CDR3 bases: TGTGCCATCCCCCGAGGCACTAGCGGCTACGAGCAGTACTTC. Protein sequence: CAIPRGTSGYEQYF.

This rearrangement joins TRBV4-3 to TRBJ2-7; D is perhaps TRBD1 (6 bases). Trimming shortened V by 4 bases and J by 7 bases, and 8 bases separated the two germline ends. Per germline, CDR1 LGHNA and CDR2 YSLEER. The CDR3 spans 11 residues. The CDR3 DNA follows: TGCGCCAGCAGCCCCGGGACAGAGCAGTACTTC. Its translation: CASSPGTEQYF.

The chain has TRBV2 and TRBJ2-7; unclear D gene. The CDR3 runs 13 residues. Between the trimmed V and J ends, which lost 4 bases and 5 bases, there was a span of 12 bases. Per germline, CDR1 SNHLY and CDR2 FYNNEI. CDR3 nucleotide sequence: TGTGCCAGCAGTGGCAGAATCAGGAACGAGCAGTACTTC. Translated: CASSGRIRNEQYF.

The chain employs TRBV16 and TRBJ1-1; unclear D gene. The CDR3 extends over 13 amino acids. CDR1 is KGHSY, CDR2 FQNENV, per germline. V was trimmed by 3 bases and J by 6 bases, leaving 11 bases between them. CDR3 residues: CASSHGVGAEAFF. The DNA for the CDR3 is TGTGCCAGCAGCCACGGGGTAGGCGCTGAAGCTTTCTTT.

The rearrangement uses TRBV9 and TRBJ1-2; D not certain. Trimming removed 2 bases from V and 2 bases from J, with 7 bases in between. CDR1 is SGDLS and CDR2 is YYNGEE in the germline V gene. This CDR3 spans 13 amino acids. Written as DNA, the CDR3 is TGTGCCAGCAGCGTGACACAAAACTATGGCTACACCTTC. Translated: CASSVTQNYGYTF.

This clone is labeled medium-sized (0.01 to 0.1%). The chain is built from TRBV7-9 and TRBJ1-5, with D maybe TRBD1 (5 bases). There are 15 residues in the CDR3. The germline V and J ends were trimmed by 5 bases and 5 bases, with 16 bases remaining between them. Germline CDR1 is SEHNR and CDR2 is FQNEAQ (reference sequence). The DNA of the CDR3 is TGTGCCAGCAGCGGACAAATAGCCACGGATCAGCCCCAGCATTTT. Translation: CASSGQIATDQPQHF.

The chain carries TRBV4-3 and TRBJ1-1, with 10 bases lining up with TRBD1. The trim removed 1 base at V and 5 bases at J, leaving 4 bases unmatched. The CDR3 runs to 15 residues. Germline V gives CDR1 LGHNA, CDR2 YSLEER. The CDR3 DNA sequence: TGCGCCAGCAGCCAAGGGACAGGGGGGAGGACTGAAGCTTTCTTT. Amino acids: CASSQGTGGRTEAFF.

This rearrangement joins TRBV7-9 to TRBJ2-5; D remains unclear. V lost 5 bases and J 2 bases, leaving 18 bases between the germline ends. Germline V gene lookup returns CDR1 SEHNR and CDR2 FQNEAQ (reference sequence). The CDR3 is made up of 16 amino acids. The CDR3 nucleotides read TGTGCCAGCAGCGTAGGGCTCCAGGTGTTTCAAGAGACCCAGTACTTC. It codes for CASSVGLQVFQETQYF. Full variable domain (missing parts from reference TRBV7-9 and TRBJ2-5): DTGVSQNPRHKITKRGQNVTFRCDPISEHNRLYWYRQTLGQGPEFLTYFQNEAQLEKSRLLSDRFSAERPKGSFSTLEIQRTEQGDSAMYLCASSVGLQVFQETQYFGPGTRLLVL.

The chain carries TRBV29-1 and TRBJ1-2; D is possibly TRBD1 (6 bases). Trimming took off 4 bases at V and 7 bases at J, with 16 bases between the two ends. The CDR3 contains 13 residues. Germline V gene data show CDR1 as SQVTM and CDR2 as ANQGSEA. The CDR3 protein is CSVAAGALVGYTF. CDR3 DNA sequence: TGCAGCGTTGCAGCAGGGGCTTTAGTTGGCTACACCTTC.

This sequence joins TRBV11-3 and TRBJ2-7; D possibly corresponds to TRBD2 (6 bases). This CDR3 is 12 amino acids long. CDR1 and CDR2 from the germline V gene are SGHNT and YENEEA. V lost 4 bases and J 2 bases, leaving 6 bases between the germline ends. CDR3 residues: CASSSGAYEQYF. CDR3 sequence (DNA): TGTGCCAGCAGCTCGGGAGCCTACGAGCAGTACTTC.

The CDR3 DNA sequence: TGTGCCAGCAGCTTAGGGACAACCTCCTACGAGCAGTACTTC. As protein: CASSLGTTSYEQYF. The chain combines TRBV5-4 with TRBJ2-7; perhaps TRBD1 as D (6 bases). Germline loops: CDR1 SGHNT, CDR2 YYREEE (reference sequence). Trimming took 2 bases from V and 0 from J, leaving 9 bases between them. The CDR3 sequence is 14 residues long. The whole variable domain, remainder taken from reference TRBV5-4 and TRBJ2-7, is ETGVTQSPTHLIKTRGQQVTLRCSSQSGHNTVSWYQQALGQGPQFIFQYYREEENGRGNFPPRFSGLQFPNYSSELNVNALELDDSALYLCASSLGTTSYEQYFGPGTRLTVT.

J is TRBJ1-6 and V is TRBV10-3; D call uncertain. The CDR3 is made up of 16 amino acids. Germline CDR1 and CDR2: ENHRY and SYGVKD. V gave up 2 bases and J gave up 0 bases, with 8 bases separating them. The CDR3 loop is CAISEAGSSYNSPLHF. The CDR3 bases are TGTGCCATCAGTGAGGCGGGGAGCTCCTATAATTCACCCCTCCACTTT.

The rearrangement joins TRBV4-3 to TRBJ1-2; D is possibly TRBD1 (5 bases). The CDR3 consists of 14 residues. V lost 0 bases and J lost 2, with 7 bases in between. Germline lookup yields CDR1 LGHNA and CDR2 YSLEER. The CDR3 is CASSQDRGNYGYTF. In DNA, the CDR3 is TGCGCCAGCAGCCAAGATCGGGGGAACTATGGCTACACCTTC.

This chain uses TRBV9 with TRBJ1-5; a possible D gene is TRBD1 (5 bases). This CDR3 contains 14 residues. The V end lost 2 bases, the J end lost 4 bases, and 10 bases lay between the germline ends. Germline lookup yields CDR1 SGDLS and CDR2 YYNGEE. The chain's CDR3 is CASSVGGANQPQHF. CDR3 DNA: TGTGCCAGCAGCGTCGGAGGGGCTAATCAGCCCCAGCATTTT.

The chain is built from TRBV19 and TRBJ1-5; D is undetermined. Germline values: CDR1 LNHDA, CDR2 SQIVND (reference sequence). The CDR3 sequence is 14 residues long. Between the trimmed V and J ends, which lost 5 bases and 0 bases, there was a span of 8 bases. Written as DNA, the CDR3 is TGTGCCAGTAGTCTTGCAGATAGCAATCAGCCCCAGCATTTT. Translating gives CASSLADSNQPQHF.

As for this clone: The sample holds other DNA sequences that translate to the same CDR3. The rearrangement uses TRBV6-5 and TRBJ1-2, with 9 bases identical to TRBD1. V lost 5 bases, J lost 3 bases, and 4 bases stayed unmatched. The germline gives CDR1 MNHEY, CDR2 SVGAGI. The length of the CDR3 is 14 residues. DNA of the CDR3: TGTGCCAGCAGTCCACAGGGGGCTGACTATGGCTACACCTTC. Translating it yields CASSPQGADYGYTF.

The chain joins TRBV15 to TRBJ2-7, with 9 bases identical to TRBD1. The CDR3 has 15 residues. Germline lookup yields CDR1 LNHNV and CDR2 YYDKDF (reference sequence). V lost 1 base and J lost 4; bases outside the gene matches: 5. The CDR3 protein is CATSRGGQGRYEQYF. As DNA, the CDR3 is TGTGCCACCAGCAGAGGGGGACAGGGTCGGTACGAGCAGTACTTC. Drawing the rest from reference TRBV15 and TRBJ2-7, the complete variable domain is DAMVIQNPRYQVTQFGKPVTLSCSQTLNHNVMYWYQQKSSQAPKLLFHYYDKDFNNEADTPDNFQSRRPNTSFCFLDIRSPGLGDTAMYLCATSRGGQGRYEQYFGPGTRLTVT.

The count of this clone is one. This chain joins TRBV9 and TRBJ1-1; no clear D. Germline CDR1 reads SGDLS; CDR2 reads YYNGEE. Trimming cost V 0 bases and J 7 bases, with 10 bases left between them. The CDR3 loop spans 13 amino acids. This chain's CDR3 is CASSVVGGNEAFF. CDR3 nucleotides: TGTGCCAGCAGCGTAGTGGGAGGGAATGAAGCTTTCTTT.

The table lists this clone with a few counts. The gene calls are TRBV6-1 and TRBJ1-5; a possible D gene is TRBD1 (5 bases). The V gene's germline CDR1 is MNHNS and CDR2 SASEGT. V lost 2 bases and J lost 7, with 15 bases in between. The CDR3 covers 15 residues. DNA of the CDR3: TGTGCCAGCAGTGAATTTGGGGGAGGTCGCCAGCCCCAGCATTTT. As protein: CASSEFGGGRQPQHF.

The genes are TRBV18 and TRBJ1-1, with 7 bases aligning to TRBD1. Trimming removed 2 bases from V and 4 bases from J; junction bases left unmatched: 7. Germline CDR1 and CDR2: KGHSH and LQKENI. The CDR3 totals 15 residues. The CDR3 region has the DNA TGTGCCAGCTCACCAAGACAGGGAGTTTTCACTGAAGCTTTCTTT. It yields the protein CASSPRQGVFTEAFF.

V is TRBV7-3 and J is TRBJ1-5; D call uncertain. Germline CDR1 is SGHTA and CDR2 is FQGTGA. The CDR3 sequence is 13 residues long. V lost 2 bases to trimming and J lost 7 bases, with 9 bases between them. The chain's CDR3 is CASSLGAAQPQHF. CDR3 DNA: TGTGCCAGCAGCTTAGGAGCCGCCCAGCCCCAGCATTTT.

This clone was seen only a few times. This rearrangement joins TRBV6-6 to TRBJ2-7; tentatively, D is TRBD2 (5 bases). The CDR3 has 13 amino acids. Trimming took off 7 bases at V and 3 bases at J, with 13 bases between the two ends. Per germline, CDR1 MNHNY and CDR2 SVGAGI (reference sequence). The CDR3 reads CASTRTGNYEQYF. CDR3 in DNA: TGTGCCAGCACCAGGACGGGGAACTACGAGCAGTACTTC.

The V call is TRBV2, the J call TRBJ1-2; 7 bases are shared with TRBD1. The germline V gene has CDR1 SNHLY and CDR2 FYNNEI. This CDR3 has 16 amino acids. V shed 6 bases, J shed 2 bases, and the junction held 12 bases outside the gene matches. This chain's CDR3 is CASRPGQNNYNYGYTF. CDR3 sequence (DNA): TGTGCCAGCAGGCCGGGACAGAACAACTACAACTATGGCTACACCTTC.

The chain recombines TRBV5-4 with TRBJ2-7; TRBD1 agrees at 12 bases. The trim removed 1 base at V and 2 bases at J, leaving 7 bases unmatched. Germline V gene lookup returns CDR1 SGHNT and CDR2 YYREEE (reference sequence). This CDR3 has 17 amino acids. The CDR3 loop reads CASSLWGTGGRAYEQYF. DNA of the CDR3: TGTGCCAGCAGCTTGTGGGGGACAGGGGGCCGGGCCTACGAGCAGTACTTC.

The chain is built from TRBV5-6 and TRBJ1-2; D remains unclear. Germline CDR1 and CDR2: SGHDT and YYEEEE. Trimming cost V 4 bases and J 8 bases, with 15 bases left between them. The CDR3 spans 13 residues. In nucleotides, the CDR3 is TGTGCCAGCAGCGGAGGGTTTCGACGGGGCTACACCTTC. Its translation is CASSGGFRRGYTF.

This sequence joins TRBV11-2 and TRBJ1-2, with TRBD1 identical over 7 bases. Germline-derived CDR1 and CDR2 are SGHAT and FQNNGV. The junction had 5 bases not matched to a gene; V was cut back by 10 bases and J by 0 bases. The CDR3 runs 13 residues. CDR3 amino acids: CAIPDRANYGYTF. Here the CDR3 DNA reads TGTGCCATCCCTGACAGGGCTAACTATGGCTACACCTTC.

In this sample, this clone turned up a few times. This chain uses TRBV9 with TRBJ1-6, with 9 bases fitting TRBD1. The junction had 3 bases not matched to a gene; V was cut back by 4 bases and J by 7 bases. CDR1 and CDR2 from the germline V gene are SGDLS and YYNGEE. This CDR3 comprises 14 residues. CDR3 protein: CASSTGGANSPLHF. Here the CDR3 DNA reads TGTGCCAGCAGCACAGGGGGCGCGAATTCACCCCTCCACTTT.

This clone was seen a few times. V gene TRBV9 combines with J gene TRBJ1-2; 7 bases match TRBD1. The ends lost 5 bases at V and 2 bases at J; junction bases unmatched: 0. CDR3 length equals 12 residues. Germline loops: CDR1 SGDLS, CDR2 YYNGEE. CDR3 sequence: CASRQGNYGYTF. The CDR3 DNA is TGTGCCAGCAGACAGGGGAACTATGGCTACACCTTC.

This chain uses TRBV6-5 with TRBJ2-7; maybe TRBD2 (5 bases). Germline loops: CDR1 MNHEY, CDR2 SVGAGI. The CDR3 totals 15 residues. The V end lost 2 bases, the J end lost 6 bases, and 17 bases lay between the germline ends. CDR3 DNA: TGTGCCAGCAGTTACATACCGGGGTCCTATCGCGAGCAGTACTTC. Translation: CASSYIPGSYREQYF.

This clone has just a few counts. The chain joins TRBV4-1 to TRBJ1-1, with D hard to call. Trimming took 0 bases from V and 3 from J, leaving 14 bases between them. This CDR3 is built from 16 residues. Germline-derived CDR1 and CDR2 are MGHRA and YSYEKL. The CDR3 protein is CASSQDSPSVDTEAFF. For the CDR3, the DNA is TGCGCCAGCAGCCAAGATAGCCCCTCGGTTGACACTGAAGCTTTCTTT.

The DNA of the CDR3 is TGTGCCAGCAGCGCGAACAGGGGCGAGCAGTACTTC. This codes for CASSANRGEQYF. V usage is TRBV9 and J usage is TRBJ2-7, with 7 bases lining up with TRBD1. CDR3 length: 12 residues. The germline V gene has CDR1 SGDLS and CDR2 YYNGEE. After removal of 3 bases from V and 6 bases from J, the junction contained 3 bases not matched to a gene.

The rearrangement joins TRBV7-9 to TRBJ1-1; D not certain. V was trimmed by 7 bases and J by 1 base, leaving 13 bases between them. CDR1 SEHNR and CDR2 FQNEAQ come from the germline V gene (reference sequence). The CDR3 runs 14 residues. CDR3 sequence: CASTQQGRNTEAFF. In DNA, the CDR3 is TGTGCCAGCACCCAACAAGGGAGGAACACTGAAGCTTTCTTT.